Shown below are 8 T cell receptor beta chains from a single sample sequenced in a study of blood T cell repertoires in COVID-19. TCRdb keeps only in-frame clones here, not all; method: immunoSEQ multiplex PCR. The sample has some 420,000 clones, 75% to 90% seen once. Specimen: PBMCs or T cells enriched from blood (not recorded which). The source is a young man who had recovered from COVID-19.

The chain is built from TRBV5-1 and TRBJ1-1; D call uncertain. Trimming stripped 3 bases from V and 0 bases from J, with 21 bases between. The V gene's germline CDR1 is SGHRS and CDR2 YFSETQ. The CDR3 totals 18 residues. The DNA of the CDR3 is TGCGCCAGCAGCTCCCTTCCCCGAGGTGGAAATATGAACACTGAAGCTTTCTTT. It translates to CASSSLPRGGNMNTEAFF.

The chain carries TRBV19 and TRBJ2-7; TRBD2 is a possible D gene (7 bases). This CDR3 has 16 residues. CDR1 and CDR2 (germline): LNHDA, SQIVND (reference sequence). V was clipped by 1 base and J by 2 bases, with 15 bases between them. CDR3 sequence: CASSIGGAGAAYEQYF. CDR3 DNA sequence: TGTGCCAGTAGTATAGGAGGGGCGGGGGCGGCCTACGAGCAGTACTTC.

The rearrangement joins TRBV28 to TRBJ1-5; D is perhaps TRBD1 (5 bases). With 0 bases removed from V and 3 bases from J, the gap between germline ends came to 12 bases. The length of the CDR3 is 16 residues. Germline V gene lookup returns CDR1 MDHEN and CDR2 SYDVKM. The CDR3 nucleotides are TGTGCCAGCAGTTTATGGGGTCAGGGTGACAATCAGCCCCAGCATTTT. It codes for CASSLWGQGDNQPQHF.

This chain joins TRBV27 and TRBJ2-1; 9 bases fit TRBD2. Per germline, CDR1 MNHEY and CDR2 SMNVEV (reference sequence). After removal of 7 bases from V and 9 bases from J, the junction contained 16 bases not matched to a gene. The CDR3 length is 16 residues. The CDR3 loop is CASTPGTSRAVSEQFF. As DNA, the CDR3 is TGTGCCAGCACCCCCGGGACTAGCAGGGCGGTGTCTGAGCAGTTCTTC.

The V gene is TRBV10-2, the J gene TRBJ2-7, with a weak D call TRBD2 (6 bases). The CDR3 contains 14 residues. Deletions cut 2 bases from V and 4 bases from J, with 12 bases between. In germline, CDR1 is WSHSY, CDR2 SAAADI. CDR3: CASSEPGLLYEQYF. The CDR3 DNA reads TGCGCCAGCAGTGAGCCGGGACTTCTTTACGAGCAGTACTTC.

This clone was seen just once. As DNA, the CDR3 is TGTGCCATCAACCCCCGGTTGGCCGGGACAGGGGCGATGGGGGAGCTGTTTTTT. Protein: CAINPRLAGTGAMGELFF. The chain recombines TRBV11-2 with TRBJ2-2; 10 bases map to TRBD1. The CDR3 is 18 amino acids. Trimming took 10 bases from V and 8 from J; bases not matched to a gene: 22. Germline V gene data show CDR1 as SGHAT and CDR2 as FQNNGV.

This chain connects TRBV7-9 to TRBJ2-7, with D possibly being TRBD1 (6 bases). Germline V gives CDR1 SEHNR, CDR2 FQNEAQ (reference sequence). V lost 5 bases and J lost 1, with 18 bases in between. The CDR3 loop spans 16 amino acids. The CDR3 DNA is TGTGCCAGCAGCACGATAACAGGGACCTCATCCTACGAGCAGTACTTC. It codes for CASSTITGTSSYEQYF.

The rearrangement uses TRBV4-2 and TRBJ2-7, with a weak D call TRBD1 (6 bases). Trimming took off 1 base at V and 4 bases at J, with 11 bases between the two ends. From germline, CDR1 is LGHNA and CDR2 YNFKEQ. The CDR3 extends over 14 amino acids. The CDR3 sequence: CASSQGQQGYEQYF. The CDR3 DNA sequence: TGTGCCAGCAGCCAAGGCCAACAGGGTTACGAGCAGTACTTC.